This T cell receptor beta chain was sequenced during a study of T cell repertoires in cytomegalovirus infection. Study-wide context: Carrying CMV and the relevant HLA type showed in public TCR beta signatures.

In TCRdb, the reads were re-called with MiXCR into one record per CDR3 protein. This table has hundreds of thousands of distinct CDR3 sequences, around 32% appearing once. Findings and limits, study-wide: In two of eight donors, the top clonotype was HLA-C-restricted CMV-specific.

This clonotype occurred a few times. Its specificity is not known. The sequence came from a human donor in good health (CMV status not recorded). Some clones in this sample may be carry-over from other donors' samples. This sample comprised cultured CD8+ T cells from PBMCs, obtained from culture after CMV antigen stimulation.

CDR3 amino acids: CAIKILLGQGVPEQFF. The DNA of the CDR3 is TGTGCCATCAAAATTCTCCTCGGACAGGGGGTGCCTGAGCAGTTCTTC. This sequence joins TRBV15 and TRBJ2-1; 10 positions agree with TRBD1. The length of the CDR3 is 16 residues. Germline V CDR1 and CDR2: LNHNV, YYDKDF (reference sequence). After removal of 10 bases from V and 9 bases from J, the junction contained 18 bases not matched to a gene.